This is a list of T cell receptor beta chains from one sample in a study of cytomegalovirus exposure and HLA in healthy donors. Sequencing was performed with immunoSEQ multiplex PCR; in TCRdb, only in-frame clones are kept and a portion is missing. The sample has about 200,000 clones, and its top ten clones hold 1.1%. Material for sequencing was PBMCs. These receptor sequences come from a girl aged 2 to 10 in good health and CMV-seropositive. Both conserved end residues are part of each CDR3. Each record gives: J gene, CDR3 length, V gene, CDR3 protein.

TRBJ1-2 11 TRBV20-1 CSASRTYGYTF
TRBJ1-5 13 TRBV6-5 CASSYSRGKPQHF
TRBJ2-5 16 TRBV5-4 CASSPPGTNLQETQYF
TRBJ1-4 15 TRBV19 CASRTGKGGNEKLFF
TRBJ2-1 17 TRBV7-3 CASSLVTGIPINNEQFF
TRBJ2-5 15 TRBV5-4 CASSPRGTSQETQYF
TRBJ2-6 14 TRBV28 CAIRGHSGANVLTF
TRBJ1-2 12 TRBV29-1 CSASVGENGYTF
TRBJ2-1 13 TRBV6-6 CASGGTGTGEQFF
TRBJ2-7 16 TRBV10-3 CAIGSRLAGPQGEQYF
TRBJ1-1 13 TRBV5-8 CASESGQSPEAFF
TRBJ2-7 16 TRBV4-2 CASSQTRDRPAYEQYF
TRBJ2-7 16 TRBV7-8 CASSLGPPFGGYEQYF
TRBJ2-5 13 TRBV6-4 CASTKAEQETQYF
TRBJ1-2 11 TRBV28 CASSTNYGYTF
TRBJ2-5 15 TRBV28 CASSQILAGGETQYF
TRBJ1-3 16 TRBV18 CASSPIPARVGNTIYF
TRBJ1-1 15 TRBV28 CASRGQGTKNTEAFF
TRBJ1-1 13 TRBV29-1 CSAEAQQNTEAFF
TRBJ2-3 14 TRBV5-6 CASSLKGGTDTQYF
TRBJ1-4 15 TRBV5-1 CASSLSRGTGEKLFF
TRBJ2-1 14 TRBV5-1 CASRPLADYNEQFF
TRBJ2-2 15 TRBV9 CASSAGQGPSGELFF
TRBJ2-3 13 TRBV19 CASSWTGPDTQYF
TRBJ2-7 15 TRBV5-4 CASSLIDRVSYEQYF
TRBJ2-3 14 TRBV18 CASSSSSGTDTQYF
TRBJ1-1 14 TRBV13 CASTDKGGAAEAFF
TRBJ2-7 15 TRBV18 CASSFGGAAGDEQYF
TRBJ2-5 15 TRBV6-5 CARFTKQGPGETQYF
TRBJ1-2 18 TRBV5-4 CASSFGTNVDRAGKGYTF
TRBJ1-3 14 TRBV7-2 CASSLWSSGNTIYF
TRBJ1-1 14 TRBV18 CASSPAAENTEAFF
TRBJ2-7 17 TRBV5-1 CASSLIQGAELAYEQYF
TRBJ1-1 13 TRBV6-1 CASTRQDYTEAFF
TRBJ2-3 14 TRBV19 CASSMTGGADTQYF
TRBJ2-7 13 TRBV12-1 CASGPFVVYEQYF
TRBJ1-1 14 TRBV5-5 CASSARWGDTEAFF
TRBJ2-7 14 TRBV5-1 CASSLAGVSYEQYF
TRBJ1-4 15 TRBV7-9 CASSLLADLDEKLFF
TRBJ1-3 15 TRBV25-1 CASSRDSPSGNTIYF
TRBJ2-7 13 TRBV7-3 CASSFDRGYEQYF
TRBJ1-2 16 TRBV7-2 CASSLDPGIANYGYTF
TRBJ1-4 14 TRBV6-1 CASNPGHTNEKLFF
TRBJ2-1 16 TRBV9 CASSSDVGGGYNEQFF
TRBJ2-5 12 TRBV27 CASSYPGGTQYF
TRBJ2-3 16 TRBV27 CASSPMSGGSTDTQYF
TRBJ2-7 15 TRBV19 CASSPGASGTYEQYF
TRBJ1-2 11 TRBV29-1 CSVEQGAVYTF
TRBJ2-5 13 TRBV29-1 CSVEGTGQETQYF
TRBJ2-7 13 TRBV27 CASSEGTGAEQYF
TRBJ2-1 14 TRBV21-1 CASSNPGWNNEQFF
TRBJ1-2 12 TRBV5-1 CASSRDRDGYTF
TRBJ1-1 14 TRBV2 CATAGAWGLGEAFF
TRBJ1-2 11 TRBV6-1 CASSEPYGYTF
TRBJ2-7 12 TRBV10-1 CASRTGTYEQYF
TRBJ2-5 13 TRBV13 CASRSPPGETQYF
TRBJ2-1 16 TRBV5-1 CASSSGTLANYNEQFF